The clone carrying this T cell receptor beta chain has a handful of counts. No antigen is known for it. Per germline, CDR1 SGHDT and CDR2 YYEEEE. This CDR3 has 18 amino acids. V lost 3 bases to trimming and J lost 0 bases; unmatched junction nucleotides: 5. These data belong to a study of T-cell memory formation after mild COVID-19. TCRdb re-called the 5' RACE reads with MiXCR, one entry per CDR3 protein. The sample has some 50,000 distinct CDR3 sequences; 25% to 35% are singletons. General study points: For contracting clones, CD4+ ones sat mainly in CM and EM, CD8+ in EMRA. Contracting clones from day 15 to 85 had balanced CD4/CD8; later expanders favoured CD4+. The authors did not confirm SARS-CoV-2 specificity of second-wave clones peaking day 37. Some clones that responded were present in memory (sampled pre-infection), which suggests cross-reactive memory joined.

This clonotype originated in a young man who had mild COVID-19 (a few samples of this study predate the infection). Cell type and time point are not known. Input material: PBMCs or a T cell subset sorted from them (not recorded which). This chain joins TRBV5-6 and TRBJ2-6; TRBD2 aligns across 11 bases. The CDR3 sequence: CASSYLAGGISGANVLTF. The CDR3 coding sequence is TGTGCCAGCAGCTATCTAGCGGGGGGCATCTCTGGGGCCAACGTCCTGACTTTC.